Listed below are T cell receptor beta chains from one sample, sequenced in a study of blood T cells in healthy people across ages. TCRdb re-called the 5' RACE reads through MiXCR, storing one row per CDR3 protein. The sample has roughly 800,000 distinct CDR3 sequences; roughly 26% are singletons. These same data were also listed under a study on T cells of mothers and their children.

The sequenced sample was blood. These receptors were taken from a boy aged 5 to 17 in good health. CDR3s leave out the opening cysteine and the closing phenylalanine or tryptophan. Fields, in order: J gene, V gene, CDR3 length, CDR3 protein.

>NA|TRBV2|13
ASSENPGGPDEQF
>TRBJ1-4|TRBV11-1|12
ASSFRQRNEKLF
>NA|TRBV7-3|15
ASSLYTGLLSYNEQF
>TRBJ2-7|TRBV27|11
ASSHGPEHAQY
>TRBJ2-3|TRBV7-3|15
ASSLTAAGSTTDTQY
>TRBJ2-6|TRBV2|13
ASTTGASGASVLT
>TRBJ1-6|TRBV7-9|12
ASSLAPSNSPLH
>NA|TRBV10-3|14
AISDRGQVLPYEQY
>TRBJ2-1|TRBV2|14
ASSGRGQGTYNEQF
>TRBJ2-1|TRBV5-5|14
ASKIHGGTSYNEQF
>TRBJ2-1|TRBV3-1|11
ASSQRKGNEQF
>TRBJ2-1|TRBV7-6|12
ASSFGLGLNEQF
>TRBJ1-2|TRBV4-2|11
ASSPGTLYGYT
>TRBJ1-2|TRBV24-1|16
ATSDSPPVSLLNYGYT
>TRBJ2-3|TRBV5-1|14
ASSWIAGVNADTQY
>TRBJ2-3|TRBV5-1|13
ASSLEGRSTDTQY
>TRBJ2-5|TRBV28|15
ASSYALAGGLQETQY
>TRBJ2-4|TRBV7-9|12
ASSSTGADNIQY
>TRBJ1-4|TRBV12-3/TRBV12-4|13
ASSLRRPFNEKLF
>TRBJ1-2|TRBV6-1|11
ASTDRVDRGYT
>TRBJ1-4|TRBV28|14
ASSLSGQGVGEKLF
>TRBJ2-5|TRBV24-1|13
ATSIRDRGRETQY
>TRBJ1-2|TRBV6-5|11
ASSNGPGDGYT
>TRBJ1-1|TRBV29-1|12
SAQGGARVTEAF
>TRBJ1-5|TRBV2|13
ASRGSGGGNQPQH
>TRBJ1-1|TRBV5-1|13
ASSFAGRMNTEAF
>TRBJ1-5|TRBV21-1|16
ASSKGRRHTSRNQPQH
>TRBJ1-2|TRBV9|13
ASSPRGQAGGGYT
>TRBJ1-4|TRBV30|16
AWSVRDRGRLNNEKLF
>TRBJ1-1|TRBV5-1|12
ASSLTGTPGEAF
>TRBJ2-5|TRBV5-1|14
ASSYRGSGVQETQY
>TRBJ2-1|TRBV20-1|9
SAYKINEQF
>TRBJ2-2|TRBV12-5|12
ASGLVRKTGELF
>TRBJ1-2|TRBV6-5|11
ASSRGVGGRYT
>NA|TRBV12-3/TRBV12-4|13
ASNFLDSRGETQY
>TRBJ2-5|TRBV6-5|12
ASSYSQVQETQY
>TRBJ2-5|TRBV5-1|12
ASTSTSKQETQY
>TRBJ1-5|TRBV20-1|16
SARDQASGGYSNQPQH
>TRBJ1-1|TRBV5-1|12
ASTATGGHTEAF
>TRBJ1-4|TRBV7-9|12
ASSLSRGGEKLF
>TRBJ1-1|TRBV6-2/TRBV6-3|10
ASSYPERRAF
>TRBJ2-7|TRBV12-3/TRBV12-4|15
ASSLRQGALNSYEQY
>TRBJ1-2|TRBV5-4|14
ASSVGSTGGLYGYT
>TRBJ2-5|TRBV20-1|13
SALTGGGYGETRY
>TRBJ2-1|TRBV7-6|17
ASSLGSSGGERSYNEQF
>TRBJ2-3|TRBV5-1|15
ASSLGLRDRAPDTQY
>TRBJ1-4|TRBV28|12
ASGAEGFSEKLF
>TRBJ1-2|TRBV11-2|12
ASSLLGTDYGYT
>TRBJ1-1|TRBV7-9|13
ASSTLGTLNTEAF
>TRBJ1-2|TRBV7-9|13
ASSPRVGPEGGYT
>TRBJ2-1|TRBV30|13
AWSVRATSYNEQF
>NA|TRBV27|14
ASSLSNLQGAREQY
>TRBJ1-2|TRBV15|17
ATSRGGNPGTDTNYGYT
>TRBJ2-1|TRBV3-1|16
ASSQVAVTGGPYNEQF